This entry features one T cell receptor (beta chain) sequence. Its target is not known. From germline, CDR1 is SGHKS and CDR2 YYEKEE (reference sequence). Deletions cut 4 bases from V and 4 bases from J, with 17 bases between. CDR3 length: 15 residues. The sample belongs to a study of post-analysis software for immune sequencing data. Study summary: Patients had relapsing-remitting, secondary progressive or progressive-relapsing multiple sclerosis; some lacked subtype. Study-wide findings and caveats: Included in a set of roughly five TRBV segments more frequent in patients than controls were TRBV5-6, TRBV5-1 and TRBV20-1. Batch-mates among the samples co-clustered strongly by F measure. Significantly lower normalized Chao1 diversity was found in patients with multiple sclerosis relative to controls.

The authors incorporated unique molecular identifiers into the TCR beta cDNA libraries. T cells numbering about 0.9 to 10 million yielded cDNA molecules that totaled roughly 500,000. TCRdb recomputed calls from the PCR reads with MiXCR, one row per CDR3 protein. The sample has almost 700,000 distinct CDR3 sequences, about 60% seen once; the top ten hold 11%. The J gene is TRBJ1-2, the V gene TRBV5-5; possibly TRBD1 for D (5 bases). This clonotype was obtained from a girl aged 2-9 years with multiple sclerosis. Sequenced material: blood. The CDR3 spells CASSPTSTELYGYTF. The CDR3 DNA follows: TGTGCCAGCAGCCCAACATCGACAGAGCTCTATGGCTACACCTTC.